This T cell receptor (beta chain) was found in a study of response to subunit inactivated influenza vaccine. Study findings and constraints: A suggestion made by the authors is that each seasonal influenza vaccination recruits few new T cells.

Via MiXCR, TCRdb re-called the RT-PCR reads, giving one row per CDR3 protein. The sample has roughly 460,000 distinct CDR3 sequences, over 9.5% seen once. As for this clonotype: No antigen is known for it.

Trimming removed 0 bases from V and 8 bases from J, with 10 bases in between. This CDR3 has 13 residues. Germline assignment: CDR1 LGHNA and CDR2 YSLEER. The chain combines TRBV4-3 with TRBJ1-2; D gene uncertain. This TCR was recovered from a man aged 50-59 years who received an inactivated influenza vaccine. Source: PBMCs from blood, taken about 6 weeks after vaccination. This CDR3 reads CASSQDFFGGYTF. In DNA, the CDR3 is TGCGCCAGCAGCCAAGATTTTTTCGGCGGCTACACCTTC.